The sequence of this T cell receptor beta chain was determined in a study of T cells in Graves' hyperthyroidism and ophthalmopathy. Findings of the study overall: The blood repertoire included most of the expanded thyroid clonotypes above 0.001. A model of 13 V-J features distinguished ophthalmopathy from stable hyperthyroidism. The model identified upcoming ophthalmopathy a median around 7.1 months ahead of onset.

The investigators amplified TCR beta CDR3 regions from RNA transcripts. HTBI primers were the set used in a first-round RT-PCR of the TCR CDR3. Using its own MiXCR run on the multiplex PCR reads, TCRdb lists one record per CDR3 protein. The repertoire has some 690,000 distinct CDR3 sequences, 17% of them found once; the top ten carry around 16%. This CDR3 comprises 18 residues. Germline CDR1 MDHEN, CDR2 SYDVKM. V was trimmed by 7 bases and J by 0 bases, leaving 22 bases between them. Stable Graves' hyperthyroidism meant no ophthalmopathy progression within 18 months. For this clonotype: Its antigen is as yet unknown.

What was sequenced was blood. This clonotype originated in a man aged 45-60 years with Graves' hyperthyroidism. The chain links TRBV28 to TRBJ2-1; D is possibly TRBD2 (7 bases). In DNA, the CDR3 is TGTGCCAGCACCGCTTTCGGGTTGGGAGGGGGCTCCTACAATGAGCAGTTCTTC. Its protein is CASTAFGLGGGSYNEQFF.